The 14 T cell receptor beta chains below were found in one sample sequenced in a study of CD8 T cells in Susac syndrome. Random hexamers were used to reverse transcribe 0.5 to 1 ug of RNA. TCRdb passed the immunoSEQ multiplex PCR reads through MiXCR, listing each CDR3 protein once. The sample holds some 250,000 distinct CDR3 sequences, 96% seen once. Sequenced sample: CD4+ T cells from PBMCs. The receptors here all came from a human donor with Susac syndrome.

This clonotype is a singleton in its sample. The CDR3 loop is CASSLRGQGAKQYF. Here the CDR3 DNA reads TGTGCCAGCAGTTTGAGGGGACAGGGTGCAAAGCAGTACTTC. The chain is built from TRBV27 and TRBJ2-7, with 9 bases matching TRBD1. After removal of 3 bases from V and 8 bases from J, the junction contained 8 bases not matched to a gene. CDR3 length: 14 residues. Germline values: CDR1 MNHEY, CDR2 SMNVEV (reference sequence).

The chain joins TRBV12-3 or TRBV12-4 to TRBJ1-2, with TRBD1 matching 9 bases. This CDR3 is built from 14 residues. Unmatched junction bases numbered 4, after V lost 6 bases and J lost 2 bases. CDR3 residues: CASRPGQGNYGYTF. The CDR3 coding sequence is TGTGCCAGCAGGCCGGGACAGGGCAACTATGGCTACACCTTC.

This chain joins TRBV18 and TRBJ1-1; D not certain. Germline V lookup: CDR1 KGHSH, CDR2 LQKENI. V shed 3 bases and J shed 5 bases, with 4 bases lying between them. CDR3 length: 11 residues. The CDR3 DNA follows: TGTGCCAGCTCACCCCGGACTGAAGCTTTCTTT. It translates to CASSPRTEAFF.

The chain joins TRBV15 to TRBJ2-2; 11 nucleotides match TRBD2. Germline trimming cut 1 base from V and 3 bases from J; bases unmatched to any gene: 10. Germline CDR1 is LNHNV and CDR2 is YYDKDF (reference sequence). The CDR3 loop spans 19 amino acids. In nucleotides, the CDR3 is TGTGCCACCAGCAGAGTCGGGACTAGCGGCATTACATACACCGGGGAGCTGTTTTTT. Amino acids: CATSRVGTSGITYTGELFF.

The chain recombines TRBV29-1 with TRBJ2-1; the match to TRBD1 covers 7 bases. The CDR3 extends over 14 amino acids. CDR1 SQVTM and CDR2 ANQGSEA come from the germline V gene. V lost 4 bases, J lost 4 bases, and 7 bases stayed unmatched. The CDR3 is CSVGPGQTYNEQFF. The CDR3 DNA is TGCAGCGTTGGGCCGGGACAGACATACAATGAGCAGTTCTTC.

The V and J genes are TRBV9 and TRBJ2-1, with D hard to call. Looked up from germline, CDR1 is SGDLS and CDR2 is YYNGEE. Trimming pared 3 bases from V and 4 bases from J, leaving 5 bases between. CDR3 size: 12 residues. CDR3 sequence reads: CASSERYNEQFF. The CDR3 DNA sequence: TGTGCCAGCAGCGAGAGATACAATGAGCAGTTCTTC.

The chain carries TRBV20-1 and TRBJ2-1, with 9 positions matching TRBD2. Germline V lookup: CDR1 DFQATT, CDR2 SNEGSKA (reference sequence). This CDR3 comprises 12 residues. The J segment lost 4 bases and the V segment lost 6 bases, leaving 1 base of the junction unmatched. CDR3 amino acids: CSASGRYNEQFF. In DNA, the CDR3 is TGCAGTGCGAGCGGGAGGTACAATGAGCAGTTCTTC.

The chain uses TRBV28 and TRBJ2-4; no clear D gene. The V end was cut by 3 bases, the J end by 0 bases, with 12 bases between. Looked up from germline, CDR1 is MDHEN and CDR2 is SYDVKM. The CDR3 has 16 amino acids. The CDR3 DNA is TGTGCCAGCAGTTTGACCCCTGCTGGAGCCAAAAACATTCAGTACTTC. This codes for CASSLTPAGAKNIQYF.

The chain's CDR3 is CASSVGGQLGDQPQHF. The CDR3 coding sequence is TGTGCCAGCAGCGTAGGGGGGCAGCTAGGTGATCAGCCCCAGCATTTT. V usage is TRBV9 and J usage is TRBJ1-5, with D tentatively TRBD1 (6 bases). CDR3 length: 16 amino acids. Germline lookup yields CDR1 SGDLS and CDR2 YYNGEE. Deletions cut 0 bases from V and 5 bases from J, with 15 bases between.

The chain is built from TRBV28 and TRBJ1-5; D not certain. The germline V gene encodes CDR1 MDHEN and CDR2 SYDVKM. The CDR3 contains 13 residues. Trimming removed 3 bases from V and 4 bases from J, with 7 bases in between. The DNA for the CDR3 is TGTGCCAGCAGTTTTCCGGATAATCAGCCCCAGCATTTT. Translating gives CASSFPDNQPQHF. The full variable domain, completed using reference TRBV28 and TRBJ1-5, is DVKVTQSSRYLVKRTGEKVFLECVQDMDHENMFWYRQDPGLGLRLIYFSYDVKMKEKGDIPEGYSVSREKKERFSLILESASTNQTSMYLCASSFPDNQPQHFGDGTRLSIL.

This clonotype was observed a single time. The rearrangement links TRBV6-6 to TRBJ2-1; TRBD2 matches at 13 bases. The V gene end was trimmed by 10 bases and the J gene end by 3 bases; junction bases not matched to a gene: 9. This CDR3 contains 16 residues. CDR1 is MNHNY, CDR2 SVGAGI, per germline (reference sequence). The CDR3 protein is CATLGTSGIGYNEQFF. The CDR3 DNA reads as TGTGCCACCCTGGGGACTAGCGGGATAGGCTACAATGAGCAGTTCTTC.

The genes are TRBV4-1 and TRBJ1-1; D gene unclear. Looked up from germline, CDR1 is MGHRA and CDR2 is YSYEKL. Trimming left V 0 bases short and J 5 bases short, with 7 bases between. The CDR3 extends over 13 amino acids. The DNA of the CDR3 is TGCGCCAGCAGCCAAGATCAAGGAACTGAAGCTTTCTTT. Amino acids: CASSQDQGTEAFF.

The J gene is TRBJ1-1, the V gene TRBV29-1; D unclear. The CDR3 spans 12 residues. Trimming stripped 1 base from V and 5 bases from J, with 8 bases between. CDR1 and CDR2 from the germline V gene are SQVTM and ANQGSEA. CDR3 nucleotides: TGCAGCGTTGAAGGGGCCCGAACTGAAGCTTTCTTT. Encoded protein: CSVEGARTEAFF.

This chain connects TRBV29-1 to TRBJ1-1, with D uncertain. Trimming pared 0 bases from V and 4 bases from J, leaving 6 bases between. This CDR3 has 12 amino acids. Germline V gives CDR1 SQVTM, CDR2 ANQGSEA. In DNA form, the CDR3 reads TGCAGCGTTGAAGATTCTCCCACTGAAGCTTTCTTT. Translating it yields CSVEDSPTEAFF.